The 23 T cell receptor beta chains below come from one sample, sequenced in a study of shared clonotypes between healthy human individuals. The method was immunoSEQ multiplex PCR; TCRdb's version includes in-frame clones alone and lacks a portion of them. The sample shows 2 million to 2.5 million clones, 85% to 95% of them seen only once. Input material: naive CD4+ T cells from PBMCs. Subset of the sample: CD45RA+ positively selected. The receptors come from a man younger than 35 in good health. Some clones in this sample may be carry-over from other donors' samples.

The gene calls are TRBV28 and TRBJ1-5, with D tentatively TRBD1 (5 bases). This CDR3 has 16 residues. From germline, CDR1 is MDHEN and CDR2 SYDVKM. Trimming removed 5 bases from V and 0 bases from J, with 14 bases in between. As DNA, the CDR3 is TGTGCCAGCAGTCCCACCCCGACAGATAGCAATCAGCCCCAGCATTTT. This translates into CASSPTPTDSNQPQHF. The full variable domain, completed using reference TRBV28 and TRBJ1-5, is DVKVTQSSRYLVKRTGEKVFLECVQDMDHENMFWYRQDPGLGLRLIYFSYDVKMKEKGDIPEGYSVSREKKERFSLILESASTNQTSMYLCASSPTPTDSNQPQHFGDGTRLSIL.

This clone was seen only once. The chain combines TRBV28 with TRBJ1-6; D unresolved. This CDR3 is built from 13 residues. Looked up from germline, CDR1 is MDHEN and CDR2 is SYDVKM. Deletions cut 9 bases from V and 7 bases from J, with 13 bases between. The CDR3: CASTPGYNSPLHF. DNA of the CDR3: TGTGCCAGTACCCCCGGGTACAATTCACCCCTCCACTTT.

For the CDR3, the DNA is TGTGCCAGCAGCTACAGGTTTAGGGACTACGAGCAGTACTTC. It specifies CASSYRFRDYEQYF. The chain employs TRBV5-6 and TRBJ2-7; D is perhaps TRBD1 (5 bases). V lost 3 bases to trimming and J lost 3 bases, with 13 bases between them. The CDR3 loop spans 14 amino acids. CDR1 is SGHDT, CDR2 YYEEEE, per germline. Using reference TRBV5-6 and TRBJ2-7 for the parts outside the CDR3, the full variable domain is DAGVTQSPTHLIKTRGQQVTLRCSPKSGHDTVSWYQQALGQGPQFIFQYYEEEERQRGNFPDRFSGHQFPNYSSELNVNALLLGDSALYLCASSYRFRDYEQYFGPGTRLTVT.

CDR3 residues: CASSWGALGETQYF. The CDR3, as DNA: TGCGCCAGCAGCTGGGGAGCTCTAGGCGAGACCCAGTACTTC. The V and J genes are TRBV5-1 and TRBJ2-5; the D gene is possibly TRBD2 (5 bases). This CDR3 has 14 amino acids. The V gene's germline CDR1 is SGHRS and CDR2 YFSETQ. V lost 3 bases and J 5 bases, leaving 14 bases between the germline ends. The full variable domain, completed using reference TRBV5-1 and TRBJ2-5, is KAGVTQTPRYLIKTRGQQVTLSCSPISGHRSVSWYQQTPGQGLQFLFEYFSETQRNKGNFPGRFSGRQFSNSRSEMNVSTLELGDSALYLCASSWGALGETQYFGPGTRLLVL.

The chain's CDR3 is CSRRGVNEQFF. CDR3 bases: TGCAGTCGCCGAGGGGTGAATGAGCAGTTCTTC. The gene calls are TRBV20-1 and TRBJ2-1; the D call may be TRBD1 or TRBD2 (5 bases each). The germline V gene encodes CDR1 DFQATT and CDR2 SNEGSKA (reference sequence). The CDR3 loop spans 11 amino acids. Trimming took off 8 bases at V and 7 bases at J, with 12 bases between the two ends.

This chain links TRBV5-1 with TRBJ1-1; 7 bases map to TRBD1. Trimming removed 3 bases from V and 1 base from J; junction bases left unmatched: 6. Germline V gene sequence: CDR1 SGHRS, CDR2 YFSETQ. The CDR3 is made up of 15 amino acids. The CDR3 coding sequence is TGCGCCAGCAGCTCGACAGGGTCTTGGAACACTGAAGCTTTCTTT. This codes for CASSSTGSWNTEAFF. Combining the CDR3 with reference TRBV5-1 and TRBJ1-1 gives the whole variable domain KAGVTQTPRYLIKTRGQQVTLSCSPISGHRSVSWYQQTPGQGLQFLFEYFSETQRNKGNFPGRFSGRQFSNSRSEMNVSTLELGDSALYLCASSSTGSWNTEAFFGQGTRLTVV.

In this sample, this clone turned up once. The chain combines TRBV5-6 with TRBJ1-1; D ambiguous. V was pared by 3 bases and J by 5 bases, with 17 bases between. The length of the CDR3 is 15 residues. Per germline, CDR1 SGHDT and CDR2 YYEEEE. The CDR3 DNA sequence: TGTGCCAGCAGCTCAACTAGCTGGGAGGGAACTGAAGCTTTCTTT. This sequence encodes CASSSTSWEGTEAFF.

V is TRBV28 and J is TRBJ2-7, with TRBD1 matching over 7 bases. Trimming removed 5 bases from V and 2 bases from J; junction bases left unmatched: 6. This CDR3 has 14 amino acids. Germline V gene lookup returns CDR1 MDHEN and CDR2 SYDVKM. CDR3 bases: TGTGCCAGCAGTATAATACAGGGGACCTACGAGCAGTACTTC. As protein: CASSIIQGTYEQYF.

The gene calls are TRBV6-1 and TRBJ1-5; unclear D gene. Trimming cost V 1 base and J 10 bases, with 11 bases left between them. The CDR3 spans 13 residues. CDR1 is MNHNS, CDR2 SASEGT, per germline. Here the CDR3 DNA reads TGTGCCAGCAGTGAAGGGTTAGGGCGACCCCAGCATTTT. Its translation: CASSEGLGRPQHF.

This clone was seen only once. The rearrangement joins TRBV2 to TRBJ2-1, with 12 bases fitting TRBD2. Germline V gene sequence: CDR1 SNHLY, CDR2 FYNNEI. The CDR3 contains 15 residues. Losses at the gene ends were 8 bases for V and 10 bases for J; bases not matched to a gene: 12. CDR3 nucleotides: TGTGCCAGCGTGACTAGCGGGAGCCCGGGGGAGGAGCAGTTCTTC. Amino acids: CASVTSGSPGEEQFF.

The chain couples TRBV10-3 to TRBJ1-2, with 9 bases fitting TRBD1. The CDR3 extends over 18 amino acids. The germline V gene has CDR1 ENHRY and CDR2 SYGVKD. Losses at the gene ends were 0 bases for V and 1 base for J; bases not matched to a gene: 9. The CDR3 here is CAISESKDRGGLNYGYTF. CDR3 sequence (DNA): TGTGCCATCAGTGAGTCGAAGGACAGGGGAGGCCTTAACTATGGCTACACCTTC.

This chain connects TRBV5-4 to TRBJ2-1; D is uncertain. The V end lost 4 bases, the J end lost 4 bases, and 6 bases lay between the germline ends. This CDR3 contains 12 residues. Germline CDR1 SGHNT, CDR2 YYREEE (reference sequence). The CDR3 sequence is CASSPTYNEQFF. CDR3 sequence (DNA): TGTGCCAGCAGCCCGACTTACAATGAGCAGTTCTTC.

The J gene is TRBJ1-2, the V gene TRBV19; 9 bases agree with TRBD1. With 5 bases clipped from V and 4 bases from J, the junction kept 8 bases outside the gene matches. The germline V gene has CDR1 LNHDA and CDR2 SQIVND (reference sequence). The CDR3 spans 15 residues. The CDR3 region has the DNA TGTGCCAGTAGTTTTCCGGGACAGGGAGTCTATGGCTACACCTTC. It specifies CASSFPGQGVYGYTF.

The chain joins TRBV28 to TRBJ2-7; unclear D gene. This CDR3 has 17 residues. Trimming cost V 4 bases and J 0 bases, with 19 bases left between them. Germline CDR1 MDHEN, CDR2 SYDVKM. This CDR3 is CASSSYPRVRSSYEQYF. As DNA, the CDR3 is TGTGCCAGCAGTTCATACCCTAGAGTCCGGAGCTCCTACGAGCAGTACTTC.

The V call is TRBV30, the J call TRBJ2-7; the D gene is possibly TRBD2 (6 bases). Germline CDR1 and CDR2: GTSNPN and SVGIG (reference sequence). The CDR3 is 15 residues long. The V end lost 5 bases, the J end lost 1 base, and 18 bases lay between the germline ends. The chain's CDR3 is CAWRLAGLGSYEQYF. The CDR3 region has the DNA TGTGCCTGGCGACTGGCGGGATTAGGATCCTACGAGCAGTACTTC. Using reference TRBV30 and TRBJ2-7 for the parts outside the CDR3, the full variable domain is SQTIHQWPATLVQPVGSPLSLECTVEGTSNPNLYWYRQAAGRGLQLLFYSVGIGQISSEVPQNLSASRPQDRQFILSSKKLLLSDSGFYLCAWRLAGLGSYEQYFGPGTRLTVT.

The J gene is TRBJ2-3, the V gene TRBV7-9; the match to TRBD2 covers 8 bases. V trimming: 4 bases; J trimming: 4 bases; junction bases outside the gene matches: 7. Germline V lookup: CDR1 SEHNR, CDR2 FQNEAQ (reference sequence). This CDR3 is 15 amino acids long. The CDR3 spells CASSSLAGRADTQYF. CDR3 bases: TGTGCCAGCAGCTCCTTAGCGGGAAGAGCAGATACGCAGTATTTT.

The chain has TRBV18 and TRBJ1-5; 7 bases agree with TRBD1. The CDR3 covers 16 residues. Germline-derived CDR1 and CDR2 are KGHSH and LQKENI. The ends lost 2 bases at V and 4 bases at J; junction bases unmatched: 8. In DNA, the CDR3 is TGTGCCAGCTCACCAGAAGCAGGGGGAAATAATCAGCCCCAGCATTTT. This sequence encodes CASSPEAGGNNQPQHF.

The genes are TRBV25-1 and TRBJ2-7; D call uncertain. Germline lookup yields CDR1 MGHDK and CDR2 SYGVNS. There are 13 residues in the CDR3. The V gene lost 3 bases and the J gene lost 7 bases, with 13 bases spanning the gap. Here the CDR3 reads CASSDRASGEQYF. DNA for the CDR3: TGTGCCAGCAGTGACCGGGCCTCCGGGGAGCAGTACTTC.

For the CDR3, the DNA is TGTGCCACCAGCAGAGGGCGGGGATTACGCACCGGGGAGCTGTTTTTT. Its translation: CATSRGRGLRTGELFF. The gene calls are TRBV15 and TRBJ2-2; tentative D call: TRBD2 (6 bases). Germline values: CDR1 LNHNV, CDR2 YYDKDF (reference sequence). Trimming pared 1 base from V and 4 bases from J, leaving 13 bases between. The length of the CDR3 is 16 residues.

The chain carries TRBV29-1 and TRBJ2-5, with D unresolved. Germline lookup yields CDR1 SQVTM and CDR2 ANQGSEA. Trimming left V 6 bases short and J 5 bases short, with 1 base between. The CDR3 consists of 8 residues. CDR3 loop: CSVETQYF. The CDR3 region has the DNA TGCAGCGTGGAGACCCAGTACTTC.

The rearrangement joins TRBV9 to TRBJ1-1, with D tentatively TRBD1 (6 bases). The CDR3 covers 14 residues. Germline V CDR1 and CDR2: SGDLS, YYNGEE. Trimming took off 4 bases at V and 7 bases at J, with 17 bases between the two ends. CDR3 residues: CASSRGLLDSEAFF. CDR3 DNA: TGTGCCAGCAGCAGGGGCCTACTGGACAGTGAAGCTTTCTTT.

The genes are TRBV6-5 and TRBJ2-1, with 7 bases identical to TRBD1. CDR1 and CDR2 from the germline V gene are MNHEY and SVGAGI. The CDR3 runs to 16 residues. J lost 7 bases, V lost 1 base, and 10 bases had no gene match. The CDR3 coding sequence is TGTGCCAGCAGTTACTTGGAACAGGGGAGCAGGAATGAGCAGTTCTTC. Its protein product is CASSYLEQGSRNEQFF.

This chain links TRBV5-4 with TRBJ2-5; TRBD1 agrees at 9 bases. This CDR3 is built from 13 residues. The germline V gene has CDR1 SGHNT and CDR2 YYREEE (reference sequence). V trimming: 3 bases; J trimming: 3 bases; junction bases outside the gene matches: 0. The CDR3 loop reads CASSWTGEETQYF. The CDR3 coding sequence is TGTGCCAGCAGCTGGACAGGGGAAGAGACCCAGTACTTC.